One sample yielded the 2 T cell receptor beta chains listed below, sequenced in a study of blood T cells in healthy people across ages. A second about 7 to 12 cycle PCR used barcoded and J-beta primers. A single record per CDR3 protein comes from TCRdb applying MiXCR to the 5' RACE reads. The sample includes 750,000 or so distinct CDR3 sequences, just under 25% seen only once; the top ten take 8% to 10%. This sample also appeared in a second study, on T cells of mothers and their children.

The sample consisted of blood. These receptors were collected from a boy younger than 18 in good health.

On this clonotype: The CDR3 does not end in the conserved phenylalanine or tryptophan, so this is likely a read error. The limits of the CDR3 on the DNA are not certain, so only TCRdb's listed CDR3 is given. The chain employs TRBV4-1 and TRBJ1-5; TRBD1, the D gene given by the table, was not confirmed from the DNA. The germline gives CDR1 MGHRA, CDR2 YSYEKL. The CDR3 is made up of 14 amino acids, end residues included. CDR3 sequence reads: CASSQEAHAGQLTL.

The chain carries TRBV20-1 and TRBJ2-1, with D perhaps TRBD1 or TRBD2 (6 bases each). CDR1 and CDR2 from the germline V gene are DFQATT and SNEGSKA (reference sequence). This CDR3 is 12 amino acids long. The germline V and J ends were trimmed by 7 bases and 9 bases, with 16 bases remaining between them. CDR3 in amino acids: CSVSVGGPEQFF. The DNA for the CDR3 is TGCAGTGTTAGTGTAGGGGGGCCTGAGCAGTTCTTC.